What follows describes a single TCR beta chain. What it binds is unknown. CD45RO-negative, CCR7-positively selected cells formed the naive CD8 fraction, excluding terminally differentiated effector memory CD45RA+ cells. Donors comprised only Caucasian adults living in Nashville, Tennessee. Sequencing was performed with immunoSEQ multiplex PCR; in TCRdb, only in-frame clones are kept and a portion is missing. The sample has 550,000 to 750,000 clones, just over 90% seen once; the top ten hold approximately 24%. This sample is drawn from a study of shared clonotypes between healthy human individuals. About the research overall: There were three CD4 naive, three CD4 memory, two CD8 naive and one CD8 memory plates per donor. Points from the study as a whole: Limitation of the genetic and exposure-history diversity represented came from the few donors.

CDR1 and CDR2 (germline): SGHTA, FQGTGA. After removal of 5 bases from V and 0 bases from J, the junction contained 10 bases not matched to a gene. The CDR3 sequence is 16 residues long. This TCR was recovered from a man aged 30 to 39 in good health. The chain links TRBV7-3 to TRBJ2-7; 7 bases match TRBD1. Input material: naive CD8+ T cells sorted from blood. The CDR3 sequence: CASSDWDRTGSYEQYF. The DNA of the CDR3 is TGTGCCAGCAGCGATTGGGATCGGACAGGCTCCTACGAGCAGTACTTC.